This record looks at one TCR beta chain sequence and its context. The V gene lost 5 bases and the J gene lost 7 bases, with 21 bases spanning the gap. CDR1 is SEHNR and CDR2 is FQNEAQ in the germline V gene (reference sequence). The CDR3 is 15 amino acids. The data stem from a study of OX40 agonist ivuxolimab in advanced cancers. Whole-study context: Age averaged around 59 years (range roughly 23 to 79), and around 87% were male.

Only in-frame clones appear in the TCRdb table, and some are missing; sequencing was by immunoSEQ multiplex PCR. The sample records tens of thousands of clones, around 90% being singletons. The sequence came from an adult with an advanced solid tumor such as melanoma, head and neck, liver or kidney cancer. The chain is built from TRBV7-9 and TRBJ2-7; D may correspond to TRBD1 or TRBD2 (5 bases each). The material was CD4+ or CD8+ T cells sorted from blood, obtained in a trial of the OX40 agonist ivuxolimab. The CDR3 is CASSPGTPAFGEQYF. For the CDR3, the DNA is TGTGCCAGCAGCCCCGGGACCCCCGCCTTCGGGGAGCAGTACTTC.